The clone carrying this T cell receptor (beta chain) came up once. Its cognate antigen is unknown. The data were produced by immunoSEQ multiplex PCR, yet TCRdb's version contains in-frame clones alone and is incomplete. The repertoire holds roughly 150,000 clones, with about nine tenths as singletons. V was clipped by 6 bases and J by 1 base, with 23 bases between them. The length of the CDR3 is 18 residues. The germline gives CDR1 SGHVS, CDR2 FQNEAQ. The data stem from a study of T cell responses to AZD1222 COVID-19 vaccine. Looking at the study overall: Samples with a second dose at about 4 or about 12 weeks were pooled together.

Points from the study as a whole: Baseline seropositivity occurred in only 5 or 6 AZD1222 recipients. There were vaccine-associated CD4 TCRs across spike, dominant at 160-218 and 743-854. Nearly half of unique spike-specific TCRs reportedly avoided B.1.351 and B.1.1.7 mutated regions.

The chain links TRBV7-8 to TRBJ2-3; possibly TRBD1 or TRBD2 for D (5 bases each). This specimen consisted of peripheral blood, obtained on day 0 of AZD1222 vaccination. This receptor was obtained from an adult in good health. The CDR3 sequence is CASRSVVGTGRRTDTQYF. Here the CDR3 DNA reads TGTGCCAGCAGATCAGTGGTGGGTACGGGACGGCGCACAGATACGCAGTATTTT.